This T cell receptor beta chain was sequenced for a study of OX40 agonist ivuxolimab in advanced cancers. Study-level information: Partial responses were observed in three patients, of whom one had hepatocellular carcinoma and two had cutaneous melanoma.

This table comes from immunoSEQ multiplex PCR, and its TCRdb copy is limited to in-frame clones, with some not included. The sample includes tens of thousands of clones, more than 85% seen only once; the top ten take less than 40%. J lost 9 bases, V lost 6 bases, and 12 bases had no gene match. The germline V gene has CDR1 SGHDT and CDR2 YYEEEE. The CDR3 covers 14 residues. Concerning this clone itself: The antigen remains unidentified.

Study-wide points: The antigens recognized by the expanded peripheral T cells, that is their antigen specificity, were not determined. Some patients without response likewise showed low normalized clonal expansion.

The source of this sequence is an adult with an advanced solid tumor such as melanoma, head and neck, liver or kidney cancer. The sequenced sample was CD4+ or CD8+ T cells sorted from blood, obtained in a trial of the OX40 agonist ivuxolimab. The rearrangement joins TRBV5-6 to TRBJ2-1; 7 bases line up with TRBD2. The CDR3 sequence: CASITWGGVVEQFF. The CDR3 DNA reads as TGTGCCAGCATCACCTGGGGGGGAGTTGTTGAGCAGTTCTTC.